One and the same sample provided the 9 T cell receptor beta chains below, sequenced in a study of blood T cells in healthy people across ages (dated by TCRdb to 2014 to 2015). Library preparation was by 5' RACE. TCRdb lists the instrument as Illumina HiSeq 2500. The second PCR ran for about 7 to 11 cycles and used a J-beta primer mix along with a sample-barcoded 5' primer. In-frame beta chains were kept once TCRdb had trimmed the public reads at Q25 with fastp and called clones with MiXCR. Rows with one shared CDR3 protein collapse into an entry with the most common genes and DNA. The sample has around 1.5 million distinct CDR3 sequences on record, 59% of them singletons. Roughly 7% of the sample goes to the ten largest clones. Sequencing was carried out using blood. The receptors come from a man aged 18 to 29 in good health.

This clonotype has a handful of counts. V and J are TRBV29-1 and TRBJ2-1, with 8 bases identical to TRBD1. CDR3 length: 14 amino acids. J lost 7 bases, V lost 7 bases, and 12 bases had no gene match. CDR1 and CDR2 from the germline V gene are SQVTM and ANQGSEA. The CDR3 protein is CSALWDRLRNEQFF. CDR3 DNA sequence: TGCAGCGCCCTCTGGGACAGGCTAAGGAATGAGCAGTTCTTC.

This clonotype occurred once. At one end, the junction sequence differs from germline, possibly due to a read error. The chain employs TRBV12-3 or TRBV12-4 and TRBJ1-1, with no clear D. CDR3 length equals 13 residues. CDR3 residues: CASCRRMNTEAFF. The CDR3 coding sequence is TGTGCCAGCTGCCGAAGAATGAACACCGAAGCTTTCTTT.

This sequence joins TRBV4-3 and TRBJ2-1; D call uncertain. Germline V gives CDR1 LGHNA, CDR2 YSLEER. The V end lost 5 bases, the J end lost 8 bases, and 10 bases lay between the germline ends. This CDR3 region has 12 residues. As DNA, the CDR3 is TGCGCCAGCAGCTATGGACGCGATGAGCAGTTCTTC. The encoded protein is CASSYGRDEQFF.

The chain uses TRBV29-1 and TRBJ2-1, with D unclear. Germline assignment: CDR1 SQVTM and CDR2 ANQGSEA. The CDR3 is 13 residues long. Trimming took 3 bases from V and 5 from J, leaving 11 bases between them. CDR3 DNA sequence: TGCAGCGTTGACGGTACCACCCACAATGAGCAGTTCTTC. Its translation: CSVDGTTHNEQFF.

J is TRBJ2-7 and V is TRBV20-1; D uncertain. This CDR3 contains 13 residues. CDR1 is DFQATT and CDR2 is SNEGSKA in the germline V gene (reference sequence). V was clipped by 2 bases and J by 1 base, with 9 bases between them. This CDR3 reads CSARLGISYEQYF. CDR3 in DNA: TGCAGTGCTAGATTAGGGATTTCCTACGAGCAGTACTTC.

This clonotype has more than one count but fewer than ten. CDR3 residues: CASSSGTGERANVLTF. CDR3 coding DNA: TGTGCCAGCAGTTCCGGGACAGGGGAGAGGGCCAACGTCCTGACTTTC. The chain uses TRBV12-3 or TRBV12-4 and TRBJ2-6, with 10 bases that match TRBD1. The ends lost 4 bases at V and 5 bases at J; junction bases unmatched: 5. The CDR3 has 16 amino acids.

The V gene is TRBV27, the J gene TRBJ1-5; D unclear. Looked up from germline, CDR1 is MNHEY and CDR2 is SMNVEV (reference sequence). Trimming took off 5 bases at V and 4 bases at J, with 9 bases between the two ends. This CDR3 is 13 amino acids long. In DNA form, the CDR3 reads TGTGCCAGCAGTATGCTCGGTAATCAGCCCCAGCATTTT. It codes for CASSMLGNQPQHF.

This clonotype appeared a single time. The CDR3 region has the DNA TGTGCCAGCAGCCAAATACTGCAAGGTGTTGAAGCTTTCTTT. Its translation is CASSQILQGVEAFF. The chain joins TRBV14 to TRBJ1-1; D uncertain. V shed 2 bases and J shed 7 bases, with 14 bases lying between them. The germline gives CDR1 SGHDN, CDR2 FVKESK. There are 14 residues in the CDR3.

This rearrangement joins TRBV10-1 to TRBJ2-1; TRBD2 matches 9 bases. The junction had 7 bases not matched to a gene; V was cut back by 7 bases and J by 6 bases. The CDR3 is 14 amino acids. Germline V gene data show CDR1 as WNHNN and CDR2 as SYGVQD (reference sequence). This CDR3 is CASNLAGVFNEQFF. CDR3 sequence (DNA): TGCGCCAGCAACTTAGCGGGAGTATTCAATGAGCAGTTCTTC.